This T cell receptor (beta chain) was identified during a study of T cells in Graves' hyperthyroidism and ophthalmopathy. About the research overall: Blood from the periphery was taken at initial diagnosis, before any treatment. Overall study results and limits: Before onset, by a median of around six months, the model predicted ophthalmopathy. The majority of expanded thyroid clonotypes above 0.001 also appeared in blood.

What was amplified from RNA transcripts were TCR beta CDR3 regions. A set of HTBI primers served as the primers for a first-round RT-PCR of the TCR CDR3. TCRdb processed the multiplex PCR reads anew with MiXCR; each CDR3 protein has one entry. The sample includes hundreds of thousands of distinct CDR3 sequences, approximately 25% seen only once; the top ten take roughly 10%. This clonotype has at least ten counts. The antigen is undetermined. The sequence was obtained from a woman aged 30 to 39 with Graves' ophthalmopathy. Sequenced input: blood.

The CDR3 nucleotides read TGTGCCAGCAGCTTAGGGGTGCAGGTCGGGGAGCTGTTTTTT. Translated, it gives CASSLGVQVGELFF. V gene TRBV11-2 combines with J gene TRBJ2-2; no reliable D call. This CDR3 is built from 14 residues. Trimming shortened V by 1 base and J by 7 bases, and 10 bases separated the two germline ends. In germline, CDR1 is SGHAT, CDR2 FQNNGV.